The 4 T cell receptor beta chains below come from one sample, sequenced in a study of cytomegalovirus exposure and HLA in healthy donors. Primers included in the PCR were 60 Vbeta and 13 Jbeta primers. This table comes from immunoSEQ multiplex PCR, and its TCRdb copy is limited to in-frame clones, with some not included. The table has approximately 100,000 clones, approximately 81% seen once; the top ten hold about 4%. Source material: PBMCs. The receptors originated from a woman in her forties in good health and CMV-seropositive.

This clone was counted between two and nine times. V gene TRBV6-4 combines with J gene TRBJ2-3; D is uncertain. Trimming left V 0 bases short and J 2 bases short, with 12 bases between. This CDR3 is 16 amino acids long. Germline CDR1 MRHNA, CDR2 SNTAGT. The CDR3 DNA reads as TGTGCCAGCAGTGACTCCTCGGGTTCTCACACAGATACGCAGTATTTT. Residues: CASSDSSGSHTDTQYF.

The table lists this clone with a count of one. The CDR3 reads CASSFGPGQPGEQYF. CDR3 nucleotides: TGTGCCAGCAGTTTTGGGCCGGGACAACCAGGCGAGCAGTACTTC. The genes are TRBV27 and TRBJ2-7; D is possibly TRBD1 (6 bases). This CDR3 spans 15 amino acids. Germline V gene sequence: CDR1 MNHEY, CDR2 SMNVEV (reference sequence). Trimming left V 3 bases short and J 6 bases short, with 18 bases between.

CDR3 sequence: CASSLTGTGNQPQHF. The CDR3 DNA is TGTGCCAGCAGCTTAACAGGGACAGGGAATCAGCCCCAGCATTTT. The genes are TRBV7-3 and TRBJ1-5; 9 positions match TRBD1. CDR3 length equals 15 residues. The trim removed 0 bases at V and 4 bases at J, leaving 1 base unmatched. Germline CDR1 reads SGHTA; CDR2 reads FQGTGA. Using reference TRBV7-3 and TRBJ1-5 for the parts outside the CDR3, the full variable domain is GAGVSQTPSNKVTEKGKYVELRCDPISGHTALYWYRQSLGQGPEFLIYFQGTGAADDSGLPNDRFFAVRPEGSVSTLKIQRTERGDSAVYLCASSLTGTGNQPQHFGDGTRLSIL.

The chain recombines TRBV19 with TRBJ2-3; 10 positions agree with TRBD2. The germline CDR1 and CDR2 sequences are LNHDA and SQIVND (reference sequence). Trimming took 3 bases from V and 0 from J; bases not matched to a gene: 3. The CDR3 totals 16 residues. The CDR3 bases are TGTGCCAGTAGTATCGGGACTAGCGTTAGCACAGATACGCAGTATTTT. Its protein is CASSIGTSVSTDTQYF.